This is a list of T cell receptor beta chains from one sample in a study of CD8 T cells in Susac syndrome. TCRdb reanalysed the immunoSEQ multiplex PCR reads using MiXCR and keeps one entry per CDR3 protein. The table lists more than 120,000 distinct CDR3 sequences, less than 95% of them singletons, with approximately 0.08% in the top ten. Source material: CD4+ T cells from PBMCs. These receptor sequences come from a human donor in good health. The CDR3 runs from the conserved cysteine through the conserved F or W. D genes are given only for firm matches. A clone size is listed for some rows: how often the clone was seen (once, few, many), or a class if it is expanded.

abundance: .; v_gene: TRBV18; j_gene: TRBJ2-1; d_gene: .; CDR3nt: TGTGCCAGCTCACCTTTGGCGGACAATGAGCAGTTCTTC; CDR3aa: CASSPLADNEQFF
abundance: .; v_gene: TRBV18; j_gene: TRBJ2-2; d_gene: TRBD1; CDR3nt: TGTGCCAGCTCACCACTGACAGGGTTCGTGACCGGGGAGCTGTTTTTT; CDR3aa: CASSPLTGFVTGELFF
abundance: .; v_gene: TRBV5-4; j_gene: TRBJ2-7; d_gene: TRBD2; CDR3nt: TGTGCCAGCAGCTTGGAGGGACTACTCTACGAGCAGTACTTC; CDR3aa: CASSLEGLLYEQYF
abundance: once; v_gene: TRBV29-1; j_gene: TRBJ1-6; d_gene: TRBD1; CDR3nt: TGCAGCGTTTGGACAGGGGATGGCAATTCACCCCTCCACTTT; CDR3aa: CSVWTGDGNSPLHF
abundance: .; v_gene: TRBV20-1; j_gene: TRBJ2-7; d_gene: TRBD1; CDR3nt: TGCAGTGCAAACGGACAGGGAACGAACGAGCAGTACTTC; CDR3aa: CSANGQGTNEQYF
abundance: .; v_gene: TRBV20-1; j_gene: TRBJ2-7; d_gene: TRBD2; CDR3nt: TGCAGTGCTAGAAAGACTAGCCGCTACGAGCAGTACTTC; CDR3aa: CSARKTSRYEQYF
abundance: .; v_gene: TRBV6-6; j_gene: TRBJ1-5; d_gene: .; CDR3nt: TGTGCCAGCAGACCAGCACAGGGAGAAAATCAGCCCCAGCATTTT; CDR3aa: CASRPAQGENQPQHF
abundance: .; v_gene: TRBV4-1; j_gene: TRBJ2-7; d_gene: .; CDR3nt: TGCGCCAGCAGCCAAGAAAGAACAGGGCTCTACGAGCAGTACTTC; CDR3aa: CASSQERTGLYEQYF
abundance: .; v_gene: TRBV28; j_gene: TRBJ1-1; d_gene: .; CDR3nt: TGTGCCAGCAGTTTACCAGGTCTCTTGGGCACTGAAGCTTTCTTT; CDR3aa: CASSLPGLLGTEAFF
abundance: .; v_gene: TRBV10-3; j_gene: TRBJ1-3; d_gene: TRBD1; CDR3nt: TGTGCCATCCAGGACAGGGCTCAATCTGGAAACACCATATATTTT; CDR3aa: CAIQDRAQSGNTIYF
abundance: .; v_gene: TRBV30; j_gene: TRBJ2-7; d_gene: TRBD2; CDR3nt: TGTGCCTGGAGACTAGCGGGACTCACAGGGCAGTACTTC; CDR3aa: CAWRLAGLTGQYF
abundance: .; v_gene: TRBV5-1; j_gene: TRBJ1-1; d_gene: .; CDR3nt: TGCGCCAGCAGCCTTCAGGAGGGGAACACTGAAGCTTTCTTT; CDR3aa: CASSLQEGNTEAFF
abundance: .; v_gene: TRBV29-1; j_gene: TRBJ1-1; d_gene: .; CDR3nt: TGCAGCGCCCGGACAGCCAGAAACACTGAAGCTTTCTTT; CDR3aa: CSARTARNTEAFF
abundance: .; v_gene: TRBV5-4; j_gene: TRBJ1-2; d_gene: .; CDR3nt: TGTGCCAGCAGCTCGGCCGCCGCTAACTATGGCTACACCTTC; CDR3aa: CASSSAAANYGYTF
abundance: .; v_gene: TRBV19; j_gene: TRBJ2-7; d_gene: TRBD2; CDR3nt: TGTGCCAGTAGGAAGGGAGGGAACTACGAGCAGTACTTC; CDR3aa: CASRKGGNYEQYF
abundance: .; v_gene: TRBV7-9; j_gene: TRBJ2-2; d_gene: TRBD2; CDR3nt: TGTGCCAGCAGCTCCCTCGGAGGCAGCGGGAGATCGAACACCAGGGAGCTGTTTTTT; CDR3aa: CASSSLGGSGRSNTRELFF
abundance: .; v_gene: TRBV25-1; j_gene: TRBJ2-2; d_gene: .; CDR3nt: TGTGCCAGCAGTGAACCAACAGGGTGGGGGACCGGGGAGCTGTTTTTT; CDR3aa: CASSEPTGWGTGELFF
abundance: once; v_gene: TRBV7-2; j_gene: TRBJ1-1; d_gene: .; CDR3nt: TGTGCCAGCAGCTCCTTCACGGGTGGGTATGCTTTCTTT; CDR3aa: CASSSFTGGYAFF
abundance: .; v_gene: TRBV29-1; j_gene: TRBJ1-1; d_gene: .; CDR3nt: TGCAGCGTGTCCCGAGTGACTGAAGCTTTCTTT; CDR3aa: CSVSRVTEAFF
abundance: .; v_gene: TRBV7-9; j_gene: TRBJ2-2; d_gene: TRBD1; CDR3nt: TGTGCCGGAAGGACAGGGAACGGGGAGCTGTTTTTT; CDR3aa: CAGRTGNGELFF
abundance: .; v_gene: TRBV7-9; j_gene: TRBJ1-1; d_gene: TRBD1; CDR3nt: TGTGCCAGCAGCCGGGGCGCGACAGGGACGGGGTTCACTGAAGCTTTCTTT; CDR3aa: CASSRGATGTGFTEAFF
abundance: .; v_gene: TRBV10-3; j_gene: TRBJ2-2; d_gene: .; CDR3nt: TGTGCCATCAGTGAGTCGGGACCCATCCCAACCGGGGAGCTGTTTTTT; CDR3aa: CAISESGPIPTGELFF
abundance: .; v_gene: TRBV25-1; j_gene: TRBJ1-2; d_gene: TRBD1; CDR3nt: TGTGCCAGCAGCAAAAGGGGGCACCTGAATGGCTACACCTTC; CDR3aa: CASSKRGHLNGYTF
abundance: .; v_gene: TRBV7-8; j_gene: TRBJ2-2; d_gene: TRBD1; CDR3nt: TGTGCCAGCAGCTTAGGCCGGACAGGGGACACCGGGGAGCTGTTTTTT; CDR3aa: CASSLGRTGDTGELFF
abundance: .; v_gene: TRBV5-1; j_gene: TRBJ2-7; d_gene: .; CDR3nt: TGCGCCAGCAGCTTGGGGATCGGAAACGAGCAGTACTTC; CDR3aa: CASSLGIGNEQYF
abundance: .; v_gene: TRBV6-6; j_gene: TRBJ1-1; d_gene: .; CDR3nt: TGTGCCAGCAGTTGGAACACTGAAGCTTTCTTT; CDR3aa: CASSWNTEAFF
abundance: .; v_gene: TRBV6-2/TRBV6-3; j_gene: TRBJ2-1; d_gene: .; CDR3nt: TGTGCCAGCAGTTCAGGTAGTAGGCAGTTCTTC; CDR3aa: CASSSGSRQFF
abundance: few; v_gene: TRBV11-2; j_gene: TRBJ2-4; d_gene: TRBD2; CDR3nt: TGTGCCAGCAGCGGGGAGGCTAGCGGGAGAGGGGCCAAAAACATTCAGTACTTC; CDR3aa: CASSGEASGRGAKNIQYF
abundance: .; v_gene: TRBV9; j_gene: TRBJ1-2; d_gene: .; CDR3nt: TGTGCCAGCAGCGTAGGGACCGAATCCTACTATGGCTACACCTTC; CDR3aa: CASSVGTESYYGYTF
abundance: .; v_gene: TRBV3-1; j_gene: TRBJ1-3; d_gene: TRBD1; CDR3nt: TGTGCCAGCAGCCAAGGGCTCCCGGGACAGTCCTCGATTCGGGATTTT; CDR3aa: CASSQGLPGQSSIRDF
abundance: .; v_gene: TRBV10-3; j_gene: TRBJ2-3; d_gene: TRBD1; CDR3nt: TGTGCCATCAGGAAACAGGGGGCGGCAGATACGCAGTATTTT; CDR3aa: CAIRKQGAADTQYF
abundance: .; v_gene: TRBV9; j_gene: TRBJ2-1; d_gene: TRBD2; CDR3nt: TGTGCCAGCAGCGTCGGGGGGGACTCCTACAATGAGCAGTTCTTC; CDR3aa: CASSVGGDSYNEQFF
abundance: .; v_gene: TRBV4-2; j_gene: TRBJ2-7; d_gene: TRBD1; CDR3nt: TGTGCCAGCAGCCCAGATACGGGACAGGGGGCCTACGAGCAGTACTTC; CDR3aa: CASSPDTGQGAYEQYF
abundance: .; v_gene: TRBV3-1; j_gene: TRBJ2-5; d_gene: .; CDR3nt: TGTGCCAGCAGCCAAGATAAGCGGACATCCTACTTC; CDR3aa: CASSQDKRTSYF
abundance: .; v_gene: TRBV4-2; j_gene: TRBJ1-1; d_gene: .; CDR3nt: TGTGCCAGCAGCCAAGTGGGACAGAACACTGAAGCTTTCTTT; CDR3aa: CASSQVGQNTEAFF
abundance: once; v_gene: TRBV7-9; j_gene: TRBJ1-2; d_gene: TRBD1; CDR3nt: TGTGCCAGCAGCCCTCCGGGACAGGGAGGACGGGGCTACACCTTC; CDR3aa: CASSPPGQGGRGYTF
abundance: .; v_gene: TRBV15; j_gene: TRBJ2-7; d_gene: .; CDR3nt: TGTGCCACCAGCAGCCTCCGGGGGAGAGGCTACGAGCAGTACTTC; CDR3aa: CATSSLRGRGYEQYF
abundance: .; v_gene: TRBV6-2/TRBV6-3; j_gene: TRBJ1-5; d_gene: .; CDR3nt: TGTGCCAGCAGTTATTCGGCGCAACATAGCAATCAGCCCCAGCATTTT; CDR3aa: CASSYSAQHSNQPQHF
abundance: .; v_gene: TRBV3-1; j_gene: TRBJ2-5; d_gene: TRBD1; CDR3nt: TGTGCCAGCAGCCAATCCTCCGGGACAGGGAAAGAGACCCAGTACTTC; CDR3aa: CASSQSSGTGKETQYF
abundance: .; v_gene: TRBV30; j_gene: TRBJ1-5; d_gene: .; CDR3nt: TGTGCCTGGAGTCCCGGGGGGAAGCCCCAGCATTTT; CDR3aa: CAWSPGGKPQHF
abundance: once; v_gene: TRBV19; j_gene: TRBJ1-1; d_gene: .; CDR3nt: TGTGCCAGTAGTATGATGGGAATCACTGAAGCTTTCTTT; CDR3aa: CASSMMGITEAFF
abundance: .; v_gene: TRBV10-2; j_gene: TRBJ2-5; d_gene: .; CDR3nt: TGCGCCAGCTCCGCCGGGACCCAGTACTTC; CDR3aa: CASSAGTQYF
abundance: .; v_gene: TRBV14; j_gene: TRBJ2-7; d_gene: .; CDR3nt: TGTGCCAGCAGCCGGATTCGACCGGGACCGCCAGGGGAGCAGTACTTC; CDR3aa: CASSRIRPGPPGEQYF
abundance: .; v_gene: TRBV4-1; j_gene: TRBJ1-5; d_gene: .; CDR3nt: TGCGCCAGCAGCCAAATGCCACAGGTCAATCAGCCCCAGCATTTT; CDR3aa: CASSQMPQVNQPQHF
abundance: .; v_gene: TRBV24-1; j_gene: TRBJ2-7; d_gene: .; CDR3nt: TGTGCCACCAGCCCTCAGGGGCCGGGACTCATATCCTACGAGCAGTACTTC; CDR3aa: CATSPQGPGLISYEQYF
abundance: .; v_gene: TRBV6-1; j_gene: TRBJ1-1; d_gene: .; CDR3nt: TGTGCCAGCAGTGTATTGGCTGAAGCTTTCTTT; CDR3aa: CASSVLAEAFF
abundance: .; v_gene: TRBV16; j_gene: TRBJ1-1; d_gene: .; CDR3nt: TGTGCCAGCAGCCCTCTCGGGCGGGGGAACACTGAAGCTTTCTTT; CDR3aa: CASSPLGRGNTEAFF
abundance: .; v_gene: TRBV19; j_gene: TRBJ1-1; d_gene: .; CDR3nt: TGTGCCAGTAGCTACGGCAAATACACTGAAGCTTTCTTT; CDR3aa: CASSYGKYTEAFF